The TCR beta chain under discussion was sequenced for a study of breast tumors, draining lymph nodes, adjacent tissues. About this clonotype itself: Its target is unknown.

TCRdb independently ran MiXCR on the multiplex PCR reads; one entry per CDR3 protein. The sample includes some 170,000 distinct CDR3 sequences, roughly 35% of them seen just once. Trimming cost V 5 bases and J 2 bases, with 13 bases left between them. The CDR3 extends over 16 amino acids. CDR1 is MNHEY and CDR2 is SVGAGI in the germline V gene. Samples came from axillary lymph nodes draining the breast cancer. Findings and limits, study-wide: Tumors had less TCR diversity than lymph nodes, more than nontumor tissue.

The chain has TRBV6-5 and TRBJ2-6, with D perhaps matching TRBD1 (6 bases). Source material: axillary lymph node tissue. The TCR originated in a female donor with breast cancer. Some clones in this sample may be carry-over from other donors' samples. CDR3 loop: CASSHGRDTGANVLTF. Here the CDR3 DNA reads TGTGCCAGCAGTCACGGCAGGGACACTGGGGCCAACGTCCTGACTTTC.